This T cell receptor beta chain was retrieved from a study of T cells after yellow fever vaccination (dated by TCRdb to the late 2010s). With regard to the full study: Libraries from fractions with low cell numbers were prepared with the SMART-Seq v4 Ultra Low Input RNA kit. To follow T-cell clones before and after both primary and booster YFV17D yellow fever vaccination, bulk TCR alpha and beta repertoires underwent longitudinal sequencing. Two healthy male donors, one aged 18 to 30 and one aged 30 to 40 years, made up the cohort. Blood samples were taken at several timepoints before and after primary and secondary immunization, and bulk PBMC replicates and cell subsets were isolated.

TCR cDNA was synthesized by 5'RACE template switching, which introduced a universal primer site and unique molecular identifiers. cDNA synthesis was primed from both the TCR alpha and TCR beta constant segments. Libraries were amplified in two PCR steps, with sample barcodes and sequencing adapters added in the second step. Sequencing of libraries was done on Illumina HiSeq 2500 (2x100 bp) or NovaSeq (2x150 bp). In the source study's methods: MIGEC was used to demultiplex reads and collapse the reads into UMI consensus sequences, and MiXCR was used for V(D)J alignment. Using edgeR on replicate PBMC samples, clonotypes were called vaccine-responding if FDR was below 0.01 and the log2 fold change was above 5 up to day 15. CD4 or CD8 identity was assigned to each bulk clonotype according to whether the clonotype was present at higher abundance in the sequenced CD4 repertoire or the sequenced CD8 repertoire. The public reads were run again by TCRdb, first through fastp at Q25 and then through MiXCR, and only productive beta chains were kept. Duplicate CDR3 protein sequences are folded into a single record with the most common DNA and genes. Clone size and V and J calls follow TCRdb, not the original study. The sample contains under 600,000 distinct CDR3 sequences, around an eighth of them found a single time. Clones ranked in the top ten supply about 14% of the sample.

Overall results and qualifications from the work: A small fraction of clonotypes showed up in both the CD4 and CD8 compartments, probably as a result of convergent recombination. After the booster, most clones that had expanded after primary vaccination were detected again (nearly 98% of CD4 and around nine tenths of CD8), suggesting broad maintenance of memory. The secondary T-cell response was weaker than the primary response but faster, peaking on day 5 instead of day 15. FACS-sorted repertoires could contain abundant contaminating clonotypes from the bulk population, so computational filtering was required. Because the study included only a couple of donors, the extent to which the findings can be generalized is limited.

According to the study, the label for this sample's treatment or condition signals: live attenuated yellow fever vaccine strain. At each blood-draw timepoint, two biological replicates of bulk PBMCs were collected. A standard Ficoll-Paque protocol was used to isolate PBMCs from peripheral blood. TriZol was used to extract RNA from bulk PBMCs, from CD4 and CD8 fractions, and from dextramer-positive and dextramer-negative fractions. V and J are truncated by 9 bases and 4 bases respectively, leaving an intervening sequence of 16 bases. The CDR1 and CDR2 encoded by the germline V gene are MDHEN and SYDVKM. There are 14 amino acids in the CDR3, from cysteine to phenylalanine inclusive. Left in the record is the CDR3 DNA by itself, 42 bases read in frame from the first base. The table lists this clonotype with a few counts. No antigen is known for it. No much larger clone exists at a distance of one base, and base qualities are not known.

Rearrangement joined TRBV28 to TRBJ2-1; TRBD1 is a weak D gene call, 6 bases matching. The sequencing here drew on PBMCs, taken on the day of the yellow fever booster vaccination. The receptor was isolated from a man aged 25-45 years who received the YFV17D yellow fever vaccine. The DNA is TGTGCCAGTTTCGACAGGTCGGGGTACAATGAGCAGTTCTTC. Its protein is CASFDRSGYNEQFF.